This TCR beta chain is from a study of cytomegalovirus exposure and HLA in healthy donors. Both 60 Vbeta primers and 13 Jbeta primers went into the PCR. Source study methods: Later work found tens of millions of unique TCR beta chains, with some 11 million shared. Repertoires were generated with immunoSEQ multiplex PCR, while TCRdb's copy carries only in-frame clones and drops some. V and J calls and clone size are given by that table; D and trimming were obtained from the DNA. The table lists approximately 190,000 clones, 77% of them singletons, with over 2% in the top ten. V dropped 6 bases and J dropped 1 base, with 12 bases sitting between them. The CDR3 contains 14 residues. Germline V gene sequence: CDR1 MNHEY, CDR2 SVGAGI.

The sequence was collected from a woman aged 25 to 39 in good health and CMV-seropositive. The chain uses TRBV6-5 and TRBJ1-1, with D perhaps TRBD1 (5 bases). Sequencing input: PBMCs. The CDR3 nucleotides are TGTGCCAGCAGACTCCGGACACCGAACACTGAAGCTTTCTTT. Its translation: CASRLRTPNTEAFF.